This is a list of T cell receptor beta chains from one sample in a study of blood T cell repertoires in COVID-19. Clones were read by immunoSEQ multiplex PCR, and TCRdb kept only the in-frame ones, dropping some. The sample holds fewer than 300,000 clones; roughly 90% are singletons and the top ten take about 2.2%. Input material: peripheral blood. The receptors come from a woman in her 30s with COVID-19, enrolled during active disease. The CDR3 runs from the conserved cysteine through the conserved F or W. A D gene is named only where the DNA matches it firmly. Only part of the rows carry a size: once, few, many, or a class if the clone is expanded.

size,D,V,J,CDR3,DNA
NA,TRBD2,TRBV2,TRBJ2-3,CASSVGSGRTDTQYF,TGTGCCAGCAGTGTGGGTAGCGGGAGGACAGATACGCAGTATTTT
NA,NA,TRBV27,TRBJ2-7,CASNARQTSSHEQYF,TGTGCCAGCAATGCCCGCCAGACTAGTTCCCACGAGCAGTACTTC
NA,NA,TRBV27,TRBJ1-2,CASSWREGHGYTF,TGTGCCAGCAGTTGGCGGGAGGGCCATGGCTACACCTTC
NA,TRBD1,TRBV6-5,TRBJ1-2,CASSTGTGDLGGYTF,TGTGCCAGCAGCACCGGGACAGGGGACTTGGGTGGCTACACCTTC
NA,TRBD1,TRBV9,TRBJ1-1,CASSAGTGDTEAFF,TGTGCCAGCAGCGCGGGCACAGGGGACACTGAAGCTTTCTTT
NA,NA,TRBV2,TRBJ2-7,CASREGNEQYF,TGTGCCAGCAGGGAGGGGAACGAGCAGTACTTC
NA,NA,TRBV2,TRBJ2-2,CASSEQVGGTGELFF,TGTGCCAGCAGTGAACAAGTGGGGGGCACCGGGGAGCTGTTTTTT
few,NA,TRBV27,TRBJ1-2,CASSFSGRDYGYTF,TGTGCCAGCAGTTTTAGCGGTAGAGACTATGGCTACACCTTC
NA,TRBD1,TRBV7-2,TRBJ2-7,CASREQQGVPSYEQYF,TGTGCCAGCAGGGAGCAACAGGGGGTCCCCTCCTACGAGCAGTACTTC
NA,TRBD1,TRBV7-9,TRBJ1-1,CASSPRTGRNTEAFF,TGTGCCAGCAGCCCTCGGACAGGGAGGAACACTGAAGCTTTCTTT
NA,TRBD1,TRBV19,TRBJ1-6,CASSATGQGRGYSPLHF,TGTGCCAGTAGTGCAACCGGACAGGGAAGGGGGTATTCACCCCTCCACTTT
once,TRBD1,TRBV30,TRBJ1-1,CAWADRDTEAFF,TGTGCCTGGGCCGACAGGGACACTGAAGCTTTCTTT
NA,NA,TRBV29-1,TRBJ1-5,CSVEHRSPYNQPQHF,TGCAGCGTTGAACACAGGTCACCTTACAATCAGCCCCAGCATTTT
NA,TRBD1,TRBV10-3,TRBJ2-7,CAINLPDRTDSYEQYF,TGTGCCATCAACTTACCGGACAGGACCGACTCCTACGAGCAGTACTTC
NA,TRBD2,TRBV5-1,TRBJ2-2,CASSWKPSGSNTGELFF,TGCGCCAGCAGCTGGAAACCTAGCGGGAGTAACACCGGGGAGCTGTTTTTT
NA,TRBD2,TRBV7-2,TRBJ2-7,CASSPLTSGSLYEQYF,TGTGCCAGCAGCCCACTAACTAGCGGGAGTTTATACGAGCAGTACTTC
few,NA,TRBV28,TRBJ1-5,CASSSPDMNQPQHF,TGTGCCAGCAGTTCCCCAGACATGAATCAGCCCCAGCATTTT
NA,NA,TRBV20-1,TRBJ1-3,CSASVRMGGTIYF,TGCAGTGCTAGTGTCCGTATGGGGGGCACCATATATTTT
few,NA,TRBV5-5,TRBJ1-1,CASSLAVSNTEAFF,TGTGCCAGCAGCTTGGCAGTATCGAACACTGAAGCTTTCTTT
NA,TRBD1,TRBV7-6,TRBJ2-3,CASSLTGDADTQYF,TGTGCCAGCAGCCTTACAGGGGACGCAGATACGCAGTATTTT
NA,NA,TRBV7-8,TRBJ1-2,CASSVRVRTNYGYTF,TGTGCCAGCAGCGTCAGGGTTCGGACTAACTATGGCTACACCTTC
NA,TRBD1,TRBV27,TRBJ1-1,CASSRTGTEAFF,TGTGCCAGCAGCCGGACAGGGACGGAAGCTTTCTTT
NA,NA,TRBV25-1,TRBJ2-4,CASSDRVDIQYF,TGTGCCAGCAGTGACAGGGTCGACATTCAGTACTTC
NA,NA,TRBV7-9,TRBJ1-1,CASSPRMNTEAFF,TGTGCCAGCAGCCCGCGGATGAACACTGAAGCTTTCTTT
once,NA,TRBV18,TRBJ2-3,CASSPPNGGLSTDTQYF,TGTGCCAGCTCACCACCTAACGGCGGTCTTAGCACAGATACGCAGTATTTT
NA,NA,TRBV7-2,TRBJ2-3,CASSRGGSTTDTQYF,TGTGCCAGCTCCCGAGGTGGAAGCACCACAGATACGCAGTATTTT
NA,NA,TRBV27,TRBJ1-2,CASSPLTGWSYTF,TGTGCCAGCAGTCCCCTTACAGGATGGAGCTACACCTTC
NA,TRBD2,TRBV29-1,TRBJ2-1,CSVSGTSGINEQFF,TGCAGCGTCTCCGGGACTAGCGGGATTAATGAGCAGTTCTTC
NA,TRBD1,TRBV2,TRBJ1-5,CASRDREGNQPQHF,TGTGCCAGCAGGGACAGGGAAGGCAATCAGCCCCAGCATTTT
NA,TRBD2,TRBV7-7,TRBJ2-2,CASSLGAGGPNTGELFF,TGTGCCAGCAGCTTAGGGGCGGGAGGCCCAAACACCGGGGAGCTGTTTTTT
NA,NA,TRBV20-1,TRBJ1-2,CSASSGGLYNYGYTF,TGCAGTGCTAGTTCAGGAGGACTATATAACTATGGCTACACCTTC
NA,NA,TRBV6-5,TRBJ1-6,CATARDPNSPLHF,TGTGCCACCGCGCGGGACCCTAATTCACCCCTCCACTTT
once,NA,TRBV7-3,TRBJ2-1,CASSLTLTPYYNEQFF,TGTGCCAGCAGCTTAACCCTTACTCCCTACTACAATGAGCAGTTCTTC
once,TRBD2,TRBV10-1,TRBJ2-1,CASSGFVSGSSYNEQFF,TGCGCCAGCAGTGGGTTTGTTAGCGGGAGTTCCTACAATGAGCAGTTCTTC
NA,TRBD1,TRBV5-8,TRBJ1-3,CASSLLTGVVSGNTIYF,TGTGCCAGCAGCCTTCTAACAGGGGTGGTCTCTGGAAACACCATATATTTT
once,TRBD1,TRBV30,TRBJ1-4,CAWQTGADEKLFF,TGTGCCTGGCAGACAGGGGCGGATGAAAAACTGTTTTTT
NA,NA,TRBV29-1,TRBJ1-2,CSVEGGSSRVKNGYTF,TGCAGCGTTGAAGGCGGCAGCTCCAGAGTGAAGAATGGCTACACCTTC
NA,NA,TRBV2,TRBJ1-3,CASSNEAEGNTIYF,TGTGCCAGCAGTAACGAGGCAGAAGGAAACACCATATATTTT
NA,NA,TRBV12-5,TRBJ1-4,CASGFGTYATNEKLFF,TGTGCTAGTGGTTTCGGGACATATGCAACTAATGAAAAACTGTTTTTT
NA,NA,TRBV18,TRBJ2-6,CASSPRETGANVLTF,TGTGCCAGCTCACCACGGGAGACTGGGGCCAACGTCCTGACTTTC